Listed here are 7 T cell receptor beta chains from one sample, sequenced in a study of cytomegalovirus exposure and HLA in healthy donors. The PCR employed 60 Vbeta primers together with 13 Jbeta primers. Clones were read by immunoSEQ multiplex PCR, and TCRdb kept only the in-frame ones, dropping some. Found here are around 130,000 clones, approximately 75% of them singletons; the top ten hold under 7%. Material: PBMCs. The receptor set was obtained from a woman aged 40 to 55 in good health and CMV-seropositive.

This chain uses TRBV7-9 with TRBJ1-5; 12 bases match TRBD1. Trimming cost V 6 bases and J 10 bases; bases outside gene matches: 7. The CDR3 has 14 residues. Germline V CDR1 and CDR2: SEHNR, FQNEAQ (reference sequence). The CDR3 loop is CASRSGTGGGPQHF. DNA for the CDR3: TGTGCCAGCAGAAGTGGGACAGGGGGCGGCCCCCAGCATTTT.

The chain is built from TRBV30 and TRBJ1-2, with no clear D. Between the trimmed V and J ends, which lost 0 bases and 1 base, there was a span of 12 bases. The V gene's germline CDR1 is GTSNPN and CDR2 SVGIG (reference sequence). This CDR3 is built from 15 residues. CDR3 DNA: TGTGCCTGGAGTGTTCACTCTCGGAGTAACTATGGCTACACCTTC. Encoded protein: CAWSVHSRSNYGYTF.

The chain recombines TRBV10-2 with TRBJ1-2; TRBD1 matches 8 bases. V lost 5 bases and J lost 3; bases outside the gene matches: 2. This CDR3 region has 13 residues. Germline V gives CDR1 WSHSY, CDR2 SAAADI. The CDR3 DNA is TGCGCCAGCAGTACGACAGGGGACTATGGCTACACCTTC. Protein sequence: CASSTTGDYGYTF.

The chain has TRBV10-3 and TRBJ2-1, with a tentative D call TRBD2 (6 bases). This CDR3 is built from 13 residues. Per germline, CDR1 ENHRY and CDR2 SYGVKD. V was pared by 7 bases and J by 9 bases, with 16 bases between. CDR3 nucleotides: TGTGCCATCAAGGCTAGCGTGGAGGGTGAGCAGTTCTTC. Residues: CAIKASVEGEQFF.

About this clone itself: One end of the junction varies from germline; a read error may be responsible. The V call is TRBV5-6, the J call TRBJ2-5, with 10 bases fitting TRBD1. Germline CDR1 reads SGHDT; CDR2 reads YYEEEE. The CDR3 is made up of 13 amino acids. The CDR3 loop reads CASSLGRQGANNF. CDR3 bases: TGTGCCAGCAGCTTGGGCAGACAGGGGGCCAACAACTTC. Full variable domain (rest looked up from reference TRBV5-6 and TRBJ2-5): DAGVTQSPTHLIKTRGQQVTLRCSPKSGHDTVSWYQQALGQGPQFIFQYYEEEERQRGNFPDRFSGHQFPNYSSELNVNALLLGDSALYLCASSLGRQGANNFGPGTRLLVL.

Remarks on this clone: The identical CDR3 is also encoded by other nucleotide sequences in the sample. The CDR3 loop reads CSVLSGSSYNEQFF. CDR3 sequence (DNA): TGCAGCGTTCTTAGCGGCAGCTCCTACAATGAGCAGTTCTTC. The rearrangement links TRBV29-1 to TRBJ2-1; a possible D gene is TRBD2 (6 bases). V lost 5 bases, J lost 0 bases, and 11 bases lay in between. The germline V gene has CDR1 SQVTM and CDR2 ANQGSEA. The CDR3 spans 14 residues.

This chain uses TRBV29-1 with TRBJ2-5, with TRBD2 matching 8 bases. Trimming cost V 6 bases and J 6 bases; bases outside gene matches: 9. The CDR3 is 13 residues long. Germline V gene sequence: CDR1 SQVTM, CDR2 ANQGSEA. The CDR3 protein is CSVSGGNGKTQYF. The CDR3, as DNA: TGCAGCGTGAGCGGGGGCAACGGAAAGACCCAGTACTTC.